These T cell receptor beta chains were read from a single sample in a study of cytotoxic CD8 clonotypes in ibrutinib-treated CLL. Clones were read by immunoSEQ multiplex PCR, and TCRdb kept only the in-frame ones, dropping some. The sample yields 150,000 or so clones, 75% to 85% seen once. This sample comprised PBMCs, obtained after 12 months of ibrutinib treatment. The receptors stem from a human donor with chronic lymphocytic leukemia. CDR3s leave out the opening cysteine and the closing phenylalanine or tryptophan. Where a row states a size, it is once, few, many or the class of an expanded clone; other rows omit it.

J: TRBJ2-7; V: TRBV5-1; size: -; CDR3: ASSFRTSGNSYEQY
J: TRBJ2-7; V: TRBV7-2; size: -; CDR3: ASSPGGGFGYEQY
J: TRBJ2-7; V: TRBV11-2; size: -; CDR3: ASSLRGGPYEQY
J: TRBJ2-3; V: TRBV5-1; size: -; CDR3: ASSLAGLAGGSADTQY
J: TRBJ1-1; V: TRBV6-6; size: -; CDR3: ASSSPDSEKAF
J: TRBJ2-1; V: TRBV15; size: -; CDR3: ATSRSNEQF
J: TRBJ2-1; V: TRBV14; size: few; CDR3: ASSQSSRLRYNEQF
J: TRBJ1-4; V: TRBV7-2; size: few; CDR3: ASSPLGADEKLF
J: TRBJ2-3; V: TRBV5-1; size: -; CDR3: ASSLGGFDRTDTQY
J: TRBJ2-1; V: TRBV9; size: once; CDR3: ASSVSGMSSYNEQF
J: TRBJ1-1; V: TRBV19; size: -; CDR3: ASSIYPGSVMNTEAF
J: TRBJ2-7; V: TRBV7-2; size: -; CDR3: ASSLLGTSGSYEQY
J: TRBJ2-7; V: TRBV5-6; size: -; CDR3: ASSHRAAYEQY
J: TRBJ1-4; V: TRBV11-2; size: -; CDR3: ASSLAHTNEKLF
J: TRBJ2-1; V: TRBV27; size: -; CDR3: ASSFNRQGLGSYNEQF
J: TRBJ2-7; V: TRBV7-2; size: -; CDR3: ASSSDGGYEQY
J: TRBJ2-1; V: TRBV7-2; size: -; CDR3: ASSPSGEYNEQF
J: TRBJ2-6; V: TRBV11-2; size: -; CDR3: ASSLDFSGANVLT